One TCR beta chain is described in this entry. Its antigen target is currently unknown. Qualities for individual bases were not recorded, and no much larger clone is one base off. This sample was taken from a study of preoperative IRX-2 immunotherapy in early breast cancer (dated by TCRdb to the late 2010s). Inclusive of the bounding cysteine and phenylalanine, the CDR3 is 16 residues long. The retained sequence is limited to the CDR3, 48 bases, with the frame set at the first base. V and J are truncated by 2 bases and 0 bases respectively, leaving an intervening sequence of 12 bases. From a lookup of the germline V gene, CDR1 and CDR2 are SGHRS and YFSETQ. Taken with the paper, the label for treatment or condition translates to: preoperative locoregional IRX-2 cytokine immunotherapy. The samples were obtained from a phase Ib study that tested preoperative, locoregional IRX-2 cytokine immunotherapy designed to prime immune responses. Before surgery, IRX-2 was given to the donors, who were patients with early-stage breast cancer.

To prepare the library, the immunoSEQ multiplex PCR assay was applied. Here the immuneACCESS table is served through TCRdb, limited to in-frame sequences with V and J called. Missing clones are a known gap in these copies; in checked studies unresolved V genes cover under half, and the rest lacks a known reason. The sample includes about 89,000 clones, with 75% to 90% observed a single time. The ten largest clones take up around 2% of the sample. Recombination connected TRBV5-1 to TRBJ1-3, with a tentative D gene TRBD1 over 6 matching bases. This specimen consisted of tumor tissue, obtained after IRX-2 immunotherapy. The source of this sequence is a human donor with breast cancer. The CDR3 protein is CASSFGQQSSGNTIYF. The DNA is TGCGCCAGCAGCTTCGGACAGCAAAGCTCTGGAAACACCATATATTTT. Beyond the CDR3, the reference TRBV5-1 and TRBJ1-3 genes provide the residues; the full variable domain reads: KAGVTQTPRYLIKTRGQQVTLSCSPISGHRSVSWYQQTPGQGLQFLFEYFSETQRNKGNFPGRFSGRQFSNSRSEMNVSTLELGDSALYLCASSFGQQSSGNTIYFGEGSWLTVV.